The 30 T cell receptor beta chains below come from one sample, sequenced in a study of cytomegalovirus exposure and HLA in healthy donors. This table comes from immunoSEQ multiplex PCR, and its TCRdb copy is limited to in-frame clones, with some not included. The top ten hold roughly 10% of the sample, which has under 150,000 clones, roughly 86% seen once. The material sequenced was PBMCs. The receptors were gathered from a man between 18 and 29 years old in good health and CMV-seropositive.

The V call is TRBV28, the J call TRBJ2-5; tentative D call: TRBD2 (6 bases). The CDR3 runs 15 residues. Trimming shortened V by 5 bases and J by 5 bases, and 18 bases separated the two germline ends. Germline CDR1 MDHEN, CDR2 SYDVKM. The CDR3 DNA reads TGTGCCAGCAGTGGGCGGGCGCCGGGGGAGGAGACCCAGTACTTC. It yields the protein CASSGRAPGEETQYF.

The J gene is TRBJ1-2, the V gene TRBV5-1; D ambiguous. CDR1 is SGHRS and CDR2 is YFSETQ in the germline V gene. V dropped 4 bases and J dropped 2 bases, with 9 bases sitting between them. This CDR3 contains 13 residues. CDR3: CASSPTQNYGYTF. The CDR3 DNA follows: TGCGCCAGCAGCCCGACACAGAACTATGGCTACACCTTC. The entire variable domain, with the rest obtained from reference TRBV5-1 and TRBJ1-2, is as follows: KAGVTQTPRYLIKTRGQQVTLSCSPISGHRSVSWYQQTPGQGLQFLFEYFSETQRNKGNFPGRFSGRQFSNSRSEMNVSTLELGDSALYLCASSPTQNYGYTFGSGTRLTVV.

The rearrangement joins TRBV19 to TRBJ2-5; a possible D gene is TRBD2 (7 bases). V lost 5 bases and J lost 4, with 14 bases in between. Per the germline V gene, CDR1 is LNHDA and CDR2 is SQIVND (reference sequence). CDR3 length: 14 amino acids. CDR3: CASSVTSRGETQYF. CDR3 nucleotide sequence: TGTGCCAGTAGTGTGACTAGCAGGGGAGAGACCCAGTACTTC.

To note about this clone: Other DNA variants within this sample encode the same CDR3. The V call is TRBV6-5, the J call TRBJ2-7, with D perhaps matching TRBD2 (5 bases). Trimming removed 2 bases from V and 3 bases from J, with 17 bases in between. This CDR3 contains 16 residues. Germline CDR1 MNHEY, CDR2 SVGAGI. In DNA form, the CDR3 reads TGTGCCAGCAGTTACCTCGAGGCGGGTCCTAACTACGAGCAGTACTTC. Translated, it gives CASSYLEAGPNYEQYF.

This chain connects TRBV27 to TRBJ2-6, with 11 bases aligning to TRBD2. Trimming at V came to 8 bases and at J to 0 bases, leaving 6 bases not matched to a gene. The length of the CDR3 is 17 residues. Germline values: CDR1 MNHEY, CDR2 SMNVEV (reference sequence). CDR3 sequence: CASRPLAGVSGANVLTF. Written as DNA, the CDR3 is TGTGCCAGCCGTCCACTAGCGGGGGTCTCTGGGGCCAACGTCCTGACTTTC. The full variable domain, rest sourced from reference TRBV27 and TRBJ2-6, is EAQVTQNPRYLITVTGKKLTVTCSQNMNHEYMSWYRQDPGLGLRQIYYSMNVEVTDKGDVPEGYKVSRKEKRNFPLILESPSPNQTSLYFCASRPLAGVSGANVLTFGAGSRLTVL.

The rearrangement joins TRBV7-9 to TRBJ1-2; D unclear. The ends were cut back, 0 bases at V and 0 bases at J, with 11 bases in the middle. Looked up from germline, CDR1 is SEHNR and CDR2 is FQNEAQ (reference sequence). The CDR3 runs 16 residues. The CDR3 DNA sequence: TGTGCCAGCAGCTTAGCGGCCCCAGTACCTAACTATGGCTACACCTTC. Its translation is CASSLAAPVPNYGYTF.

This clone was observed once. This chain connects TRBV30 to TRBJ2-7; 10 nucleotides line up with TRBD1. From germline, CDR1 is GTSNPN and CDR2 SVGIG (reference sequence). J gave up 0 bases and V 2 bases, and 7 bases lay outside the gene matches. The CDR3 has 16 residues. The CDR3 bases are TGTGCCTGGAGTCCGACAGGGGGCTATCTCTCCTACGAGCAGTACTTC. This codes for CAWSPTGGYLSYEQYF.

The chain links TRBV5-6 to TRBJ2-1; 10 nucleotides line up with TRBD2. The germline CDR1 and CDR2 sequences are SGHDT and YYEEEE. V dropped 4 bases and J dropped 8; count of bases not matched to a gene: 15. The CDR3 extends over 17 amino acids. The CDR3, as DNA: TGTGCCAGCAGCCAGCCAGCAAGCGGGAGGGTTTCATATGAGCAGTTCTTC. Protein sequence: CASSQPASGRVSYEQFF. Variable domain in full (rest from reference TRBV5-6 and TRBJ2-1): DAGVTQSPTHLIKTRGQQVTLRCSPKSGHDTVSWYQQALGQGPQFIFQYYEEEERQRGNFPDRFSGHQFPNYSSELNVNALLLGDSALYLCASSQPASGRVSYEQFFGPGTRLTVL.

The chain has TRBV27 and TRBJ2-3; unclear D gene. Per germline, CDR1 MNHEY and CDR2 SMNVEV (reference sequence). V lost 4 bases to trimming and J lost 2 bases, with 10 bases between them. There are 14 residues in the CDR3. In nucleotides, the CDR3 is TGTGCCAGCAGTTCCCCCCGGTCCACAGATACGCAGTATTTT. Amino acid sequence: CASSSPRSTDTQYF.

V usage is TRBV2 and J usage is TRBJ1-5, with D hard to call. Trimming cost V 4 bases and J 0 bases, with 16 bases left between them. From germline, CDR1 is SNHLY and CDR2 FYNNEI. This CDR3 comprises 17 residues. CDR3 protein: CASSATTGSYSNQPQHF. The CDR3 region has the DNA TGTGCCAGCAGTGCGACAACCGGCTCTTATAGCAATCAGCCCCAGCATTTT. Based on the CDR3 plus reference TRBV2 and TRBJ1-5, the full variable domain is EPEVTQTPSHQVTQMGQEVILRCVPISNHLYFYWYRQILGQKVEFLVSFYNNEISEKSEIFDDQFSVERPDGSNFTLKIRSTKLEDSAMYFCASSATTGSYSNQPQHFGDGTRLSIL.

CDR3 sequence (DNA): TGTGCCAGCCCCGGACAGGCTTCCTACGAGCAGTACTTC. This translates into CASPGQASYEQYF. The chain uses TRBV27 and TRBJ2-7, with 7 nucleotides matching TRBD1. V was pared by 8 bases and J by 1 base, with 5 bases of the junction left unmatched. CDR1 is MNHEY, CDR2 SMNVEV, per germline (reference sequence). The length of the CDR3 is 13 residues.

The J gene is TRBJ2-7, the V gene TRBV29-1; weak D call: TRBD1 (6 bases). This CDR3 is 17 amino acids long. The germline gives CDR1 SQVTM, CDR2 ANQGSEA. Trimming removed 1 base at V and 2 bases at J, with 21 bases between. The CDR3 protein is CSVEGSSTGRDPYEQYF. In DNA, the CDR3 is TGCAGCGTTGAAGGGTCTTCGACAGGAAGAGACCCCTACGAGCAGTACTTC.

The rearrangement links TRBV11-2 to TRBJ2-7, with a possible D match to TRBD1 (6 bases). The CDR3 length is 16 residues. CDR1 is SGHAT, CDR2 FQNNGV, per germline. Trimming removed 4 bases from V and 0 bases from J, with 16 bases in between. The CDR3 region has the DNA TGTGCCAGCAGCTCCACCAGGGGTCCTTCCTCCTACGAGCAGTACTTC. Translated: CASSSTRGPSSYEQYF.

The chain carries TRBV5-1 and TRBJ1-4; no reliable D call. This CDR3 region has 13 residues. V shed 0 bases and J shed 5 bases, with 5 bases lying between them. Germline CDR1 and CDR2: SGHRS and YFSETQ. The CDR3 is CASSLVRNEKLFF. CDR3 DNA sequence: TGCGCCAGCAGCTTGGTCCGGAATGAAAAACTGTTTTTT.

The chain links TRBV14 to TRBJ2-5, with D maybe TRBD1 (6 bases). There are 15 residues in the CDR3. V was shortened by 3 bases and J by 3 bases, with 14 bases between the two germline ends. CDR1 and CDR2 (germline): SGHDN, FVKESK. The CDR3 bases are TGTGCCAGCAGCCATCCCGGGACAAGGGAAGAGACCCAGTACTTC. It is translated as CASSHPGTREETQYF.

As regards this clone: An end of the junction does not agree with germline; a read error may underlie this. The chain has TRBV30 and TRBJ2-1, with 14 bases aligning to TRBD2. Germline CDR1 reads GTSNPN; CDR2 reads SVGIG (reference sequence). The CDR3 totals 12 residues. The DNA of the CDR3 is TGTGCCTGGGGGACTAGCGGGAGAACAGCTCTCTTC. Its translation: CAWGTSGRTALF. Combining the CDR3 with reference TRBV30 and TRBJ2-1 gives the whole variable domain SQTIHQWPATLVQPVGSPLSLECTVEGTSNPNLYWYRQAAGRGLQLLFYSVGIGQISSEVPQNLSASRPQDRQFILSSKKLLLSDSGFYLCAWGTSGRTALFGPGTRLTVL.

The CDR3 is CASSKEVDSRSNEQFF. The CDR3 nucleotides are TGTGCCAGCAGCAAAGAGGTCGACAGCCGGTCGAATGAGCAGTTCTTC. The chain is built from TRBV21-1 and TRBJ2-1; the listed D gene, TRBD1, was not tested against the DNA. TRBV21-1 is a recognized pseudogene. CDR3 size: 16 residues.

In this sample, this clone turned up once. This chain uses TRBV11-3 with TRBJ2-7; 11 bases fit TRBD1. The CDR3 is 17 residues long. CDR1 is SGHNT and CDR2 is YENEEA in the germline V gene. V was clipped by 1 base and J by 3 bases; unmatched bases: 8. In nucleotides, the CDR3 is TGTGCCAGCAGCTTAGGCCATCGGACAGGGGGCATCTACGAGCAGTACTTC. Protein: CASSLGHRTGGIYEQYF.

The chain links TRBV7-9 to TRBJ1-1; D not resolved. V was cut by 1 base and J by 1 base, with 10 bases left in between. The CDR3 has 15 residues. Germline V gene sequence: CDR1 SEHNR, CDR2 FQNEAQ (reference sequence). The CDR3 DNA is TGTGCCAGCAGCTTAGAAGCAGGTTCGAACACTGAAGCTTTCTTT. Protein: CASSLEAGSNTEAFF.

The chain combines TRBV5-6 with TRBJ2-1, with 8 bases that match TRBD1. Looked up from germline, CDR1 is SGHDT and CDR2 is YYEEEE. The CDR3 covers 16 residues. With 5 bases clipped from V and 4 bases from J, the junction kept 11 bases outside the gene matches. The CDR3 region has the DNA TGTGCCAGCAGTGAAGTCGGGACAGGAGCTTACAATGAGCAGTTCTTC. Its protein is CASSEVGTGAYNEQFF.

This chain links TRBV7-3 with TRBJ2-3; 8 bases align to TRBD2. The CDR3 is made up of 15 amino acids. In germline, CDR1 is SGHTA, CDR2 FQGTGA. J was trimmed by 1 base and V by 5 bases; bases with no gene match: 5. CDR3 sequence (DNA): TGTGCCAGCAGCGAGGGACTAGATGGCACAGATACGCAGTATTTT. This sequence encodes CASSEGLDGTDTQYF.

The rearrangement uses TRBV25-1 and TRBJ1-2; 8 bases line up with TRBD1. Trimming took 8 bases from V and 5 from J; bases not matched to a gene: 7. The CDR3 sequence is 13 residues long. Per the germline V gene, CDR1 is MGHDK and CDR2 is SYGVNS. The CDR3 reads CASRGQGTYGYTF. The CDR3 DNA sequence: TGTGCCAGCCGAGGACAGGGTACTTATGGCTACACCTTC.

The J gene is TRBJ1-1, the V gene TRBV25-1; D not certain. This CDR3 has 12 amino acids. The V end lost 6 bases, the J end lost 0 bases, and 5 bases lay between the germline ends. The V gene's germline CDR1 is MGHDK and CDR2 SYGVNS. The CDR3: CASRSVNTEAFF. The CDR3, as DNA: TGTGCCAGCAGGTCTGTGAACACTGAAGCTTTCTTT.

The chain carries TRBV5-1 and TRBJ2-2; 8 bases are a match to TRBD1. The CDR3 is made up of 17 amino acids. The ends lost 0 bases at V and 0 bases at J; junction bases unmatched: 4. Germline CDR1 and CDR2: SGHRS and YFSETQ. The CDR3 nucleotides read TGCGCCAGCAGCTTGGACGACAGGGGCGCGAACACCGGGGAGCTGTTTTTT. Translating it yields CASSLDDRGANTGELFF. Using reference TRBV5-1 and TRBJ2-2 for the parts outside the CDR3, the full variable domain is KAGVTQTPRYLIKTRGQQVTLSCSPISGHRSVSWYQQTPGQGLQFLFEYFSETQRNKGNFPGRFSGRQFSNSRSEMNVSTLELGDSALYLCASSLDDRGANTGELFFGEGSRLTVL.

The genes are TRBV2 and TRBJ2-5, with D perhaps TRBD2 (6 bases). Trimming pared 7 bases from V and 5 bases from J, leaving 14 bases between. Germline lookup yields CDR1 SNHLY and CDR2 FYNNEI. This CDR3 contains 13 residues. CDR3 DNA sequence: TGTGCCAGCACCCTCGACCGGGGGGAGACCCAGTACTTC. Translated, it gives CASTLDRGETQYF.

The V call is TRBV23-1, the J call TRBJ1-5, with D maybe TRBD1 (5 bases). TRBV23-1 is flagged as an ORF with uncertain function. The CDR3 has 17 residues. V lost 7 bases to trimming and J lost 1 base, with 20 bases between them. DNA of the CDR3: TGCGCCAGCATATCAGACCCCAGGGTATTGAGCAATCAGCCCCAGCATTTT. As protein: CASISDPRVLSNQPQHF.

CDR3 loop: CASSLELYLRTQYF. In DNA form, the CDR3 reads TGTGCCAGCAGCTTAGAACTCTATTTGCGCACCCAGTACTTC. The V call is TRBV7-8, the J call TRBJ2-5; D call uncertain. Germline V lookup: CDR1 SGHVS, CDR2 FQNEAQ. This CDR3 is 14 amino acids long. With 1 base removed from V and 8 bases from J, the gap between germline ends came to 14 bases.

The J gene is TRBJ2-2, the V gene TRBV15, with D possibly TRBD1 on 6 matching bases. Germline V lookup: CDR1 LNHNV, CDR2 YYDKDF (reference sequence). V lost 2 bases and J 0 bases, leaving 13 bases between the germline ends. The CDR3 spans 17 residues. The DNA for the CDR3 is TGTGCCACCAGCAGATTAAGGGACACCGCGAACACCGGGGAGCTGTTTTTT. Protein: CATSRLRDTANTGELFF.

This sequence joins TRBV5-1 and TRBJ2-2, with 7 bases aligning to TRBD1. This CDR3 has 16 residues. V shed 5 bases and J 1 base; nucleotides not matched to a gene: 8. The germline CDR1 and CDR2 sequences are SGHRS and YFSETQ. CDR3 nucleotides: TGCGCCAGCAGAATTACAGGGGTGGGGAACACCGGGGAGCTGTTTTTT. Translating gives CASRITGVGNTGELFF.

The chain couples TRBV29-1 to TRBJ1-1; a possible D gene is TRBD1 (5 bases). Germline V gives CDR1 SQVTM, CDR2 ANQGSEA. Deletions cut 4 bases from V and 0 bases from J, with 18 bases between. This CDR3 has 16 residues. The CDR3, as DNA: TGCAGCGTTGTGGGTCGGTCAAACAGGATGAACACTGAAGCTTTCTTT. The encoded protein is CSVVGRSNRMNTEAFF.